Following are 22 T cell receptor beta chains from one sample sequenced in a study of blood T cell repertoires in COVID-19. The method was immunoSEQ multiplex PCR; TCRdb's version includes in-frame clones alone and lacks a portion of them. This sample has about 50,000 clones; approximately 92% occur once, and the top ten carry less than 50%. The source material was peripheral blood. Receptors were obtained from a woman in her sixties or seventies with COVID-19, enrolled during active disease.

This chain links TRBV5-6 with TRBJ1-1; TRBD1 aligns across 11 bases. This CDR3 is 13 amino acids long. V dropped 5 bases and J dropped 5; count of bases not matched to a gene: 2. Germline V gene sequence: CDR1 SGHDT, CDR2 YYEEEE. CDR3 region: CASRDRGLTEAFF. Written as DNA, the CDR3 is TGTGCCAGCAGGGACAGGGGGCTTACTGAAGCTTTCTTT.

The chain recombines TRBV11-2 with TRBJ2-2, with a possible D match to TRBD2 (5 bases). V was cut by 3 bases and J by 3 bases, with 14 bases left in between. The CDR3 runs 16 residues. CDR1 and CDR2 from the germline V gene are SGHAT and FQNNGV. The CDR3 DNA is TGTGCCAGCAGCTTTCGTAGCGTGGTGGACACCGGGGAGCTGTTTTTT. Translated: CASSFRSVVDTGELFF.

The chain employs TRBV5-4 and TRBJ2-1, with 14 bases lining up with TRBD2. This CDR3 region has 16 residues. CDR1 is SGHNT, CDR2 YYREEE, per germline (reference sequence). The junction had 5 bases not matched to a gene; V was cut back by 4 bases and J by 5 bases. The CDR3 DNA sequence: TGTGCCAGCAGCCCGGGACTAGCGGGAGCTGACAATGAGCAGTTCTTC. Translated: CASSPGLAGADNEQFF.

The chain combines TRBV6-5 with TRBJ1-1, with a weak D call TRBD1 (6 bases). Germline CDR1 is MNHEY and CDR2 is SVGAGI. The CDR3 length is 11 residues. Trimming removed 7 bases from V and 7 bases from J, with 10 bases in between. CDR3 in DNA: TGTGCCAGCACCCAGGGGATTGAAGCTTTCTTT. As protein: CASTQGIEAFF.

This clone was seen only once. The V and J genes are TRBV14 and TRBJ2-7, with D hard to call. Per germline, CDR1 SGHDN and CDR2 FVKESK. The V and J ends lost 2 bases and 2 bases respectively, with 7 bases between them. This CDR3 is built from 13 residues. The DNA of the CDR3 is TGTGCCAGCAGCCAAACAGTTCCCTACGAGCAGTACTTC. Translated: CASSQTVPYEQYF.

The V and J genes are TRBV7-2 and TRBJ1-1; D is ambiguous. V shed 2 bases and J shed 3 bases, with 10 bases lying between them. The CDR3 runs to 14 residues. The V gene's germline CDR1 is SGHTA and CDR2 FQGNSA. CDR3 nucleotides: TGTGCCAGCAGCTTATGGGAGTTAGACACTGAAGCTTTCTTT. Amino acids: CASSLWELDTEAFF.

The chain links TRBV28 to TRBJ1-2; TRBD1 matches 7 bases. The CDR3 is 13 amino acids. Germline V lookup: CDR1 MDHEN, CDR2 SYDVKM. Trimming took 6 bases from V and 6 from J; bases not matched to a gene: 7. For the CDR3, the DNA is TGTGCCAGCAGCTCCACGACAGGGAATGGCTACACCTTC. It is translated as CASSSTTGNGYTF.

This chain links TRBV9 with TRBJ1-6; tentative D call: TRBD1 (5 bases). Germline V CDR1 and CDR2: SGDLS, YYNGEE. The CDR3 runs 14 residues. The V and J ends lost 4 bases and 7 bases respectively, with 12 bases between them. DNA for the CDR3: TGTGCCAGCAGCTCAGGCGGGGACAATTCACCCCTCCACTTT. Residues: CASSSGGDNSPLHF. The whole variable domain, filled in from reference TRBV9 and TRBJ1-6, reads DSGVTQTPKHLITATGQRVTLRCSPRSGDLSVYWYQQSLDQGLQFLIQYYNGEERAKGNILERFSAQQFPDLHSELNLSSLELGDSALYFCASSSGGDNSPLHFGNGTRLTVT.

The gene calls are TRBV19 and TRBJ1-1, with 10 bases aligning to TRBD1. The CDR3 runs to 15 residues. Germline assignment: CDR1 LNHDA and CDR2 SQIVND (reference sequence). With 5 bases clipped from V and 5 bases from J, the junction kept 8 bases outside the gene matches. Here the CDR3 reads CASSDPGQGRTEAFF. CDR3 DNA sequence: TGTGCCAGTAGTGACCCGGGACAGGGGCGTACTGAAGCTTTCTTT.

The J gene is TRBJ2-7, the V gene TRBV30; weak D call: TRBD2 (7 bases). Trimming pared 3 bases from V and 5 bases from J, leaving 23 bases between. Germline V gene sequence: CDR1 GTSNPN, CDR2 SVGIG (reference sequence). CDR3 size: 16 residues. The CDR3 region is CAWSPDPRGPRDEQYF. The CDR3 nucleotides read TGTGCCTGGAGCCCTGACCCGCGGGGGCCGCGGGACGAGCAGTACTTC.

The genes are TRBV30 and TRBJ1-4, with 8 bases fitting TRBD1. CDR3 length equals 15 residues. Germline V lookup: CDR1 GTSNPN, CDR2 SVGIG (reference sequence). V was clipped by 3 bases and J by 8 bases; unmatched bases: 11. CDR3 DNA sequence: TGTGCCTGGAGCGAAAGGACAGGGAGAGGGGAAAAACTGTTTTTT. Translated: CAWSERTGRGEKLFF.

This clone was seen a handful of times. The V gene is TRBV27, the J gene TRBJ2-7; 7 bases align to TRBD1. Trimming took 0 bases from V and 3 from J; bases not matched to a gene: 11. CDR3 length equals 17 residues. Germline loops: CDR1 MNHEY, CDR2 SMNVEV (reference sequence). The CDR3 protein is CASSLSGQVARSYEQYF. The CDR3 nucleotides are TGTGCCAGCAGTTTATCCGGACAGGTCGCGAGGAGCTACGAGCAGTACTTC.

The rearrangement uses TRBV7-2 and TRBJ2-2, with 8 bases matching TRBD1. Germline lookup yields CDR1 SGHTA and CDR2 FQGNSA. V gave up 1 base and J gave up 4 bases; unmatched junction bases: 2. The CDR3 runs 15 residues. In DNA, the CDR3 is TGTGCCAGCAGCTTAGGACAGGGGAGCACCGGGGAGCTGTTTTTT. It codes for CASSLGQGSTGELFF. The variable domain in full, completed from reference TRBV7-2 and TRBJ2-2, reads GAGVSQSPSNKVTEKGKDVELRCDPISGHTALYWYRQSLGQGLEFLIYFQGNSAPDKSGLPSDRFSAERTGGSVSTLTIQRTQQEDSAVYLCASSLGQGSTGELFFGEGSRLTVL.

This chain links TRBV27 with TRBJ2-2; 11 nucleotides match TRBD2. Germline trimming cut 4 bases from V and 6 bases from J; bases unmatched to any gene: 4. This CDR3 region has 15 residues. CDR1 is MNHEY and CDR2 is SMNVEV in the germline V gene (reference sequence). The DNA for the CDR3 is TGTGCCAGCAGTTCCCTAGCGGGGGGTTCCGGGGAGCTGTTTTTT. Its translation is CASSSLAGGSGELFF.

The V and J genes are TRBV29-1 and TRBJ1-2; perhaps TRBD1 as D (5 bases). Germline V gives CDR1 SQVTM, CDR2 ANQGSEA. Trimming stripped 5 bases from V and 3 bases from J, with 13 bases between. The CDR3 is 13 residues long. The CDR3 DNA reads as TGCAGCGTTACCACAGGTACCGACTATGGCTACACCTTC. Translation gives CSVTTGTDYGYTF.

This chain joins TRBV5-4 and TRBJ2-7; D might be TRBD1 (6 bases). This CDR3 is built from 13 residues. Germline lookup yields CDR1 SGHNT and CDR2 YYREEE (reference sequence). The V gene lost 3 bases and the J gene lost 5 bases, with 12 bases spanning the gap. The CDR3 here is CASSSQGSHEQYF. The CDR3, as DNA: TGTGCCAGCAGCTCACAGGGTTCCCACGAGCAGTACTTC.

The rearrangement joins TRBV9 to TRBJ1-1; TRBD1 aligns across 8 bases. In germline, CDR1 is SGDLS, CDR2 YYNGEE. There are 15 residues in the CDR3. V was pared by 4 bases and J by 4 bases, with 9 bases of the junction left unmatched. CDR3 nucleotide sequence: TGTGCCAGCAGCCTCGGGACAGGTTCAAGCACTGAAGCTTTCTTT. This codes for CASSLGTGSSTEAFF.

V usage is TRBV7-8 and J usage is TRBJ1-5; TRBD1 aligns across 9 bases. Germline V CDR1 and CDR2: SGHVS, FQNEAQ. The CDR3 has 17 amino acids. After removal of 7 bases from V and 2 bases from J, the junction contained 12 bases not matched to a gene. The CDR3 nucleotides read TGTGCCAGCACCTCACGGACAGGGGTGTTTGGCAATCAGCCCCAGCATTTT. This gives the protein CASTSRTGVFGNQPQHF.

The chain recombines TRBV27 with TRBJ2-3, with TRBD2 matching over 7 bases. The CDR3 covers 15 residues. Unmatched junction bases numbered 11, after V lost 7 bases and J lost 4 bases. Germline V CDR1 and CDR2: MNHEY, SMNVEV (reference sequence). The CDR3 coding sequence is TGTGCCAGCACACTCCTGGCGGGGGTCCCAGATACGCAGTATTTT. The encoded protein is CASTLLAGVPDTQYF.

The chain recombines TRBV7-9 with TRBJ2-1; 10 bases are shared with TRBD1. The germline gives CDR1 SEHNR, CDR2 FQNEAQ (reference sequence). V lost 5 bases, J lost 7 bases, and 8 bases stayed unmatched. CDR3 length: 15 amino acids. The DNA for the CDR3 is TGTGCCAGCAGCCTGCCTGGGACAGGGGTTAATGAGCAGTTCTTC. It is translated as CASSLPGTGVNEQFF.

The chain couples TRBV6-2 or TRBV6-3 to TRBJ2-3; TRBD1 matches 9 bases. Germline loops: CDR1 MNHEY, CDR2 SVGEGT. The CDR3 contains 15 residues. J lost 2 bases, V lost 5 bases, and 5 bases had no gene match. The CDR3 spells CASSDGQGFTDTQYF. In nucleotides, the CDR3 is TGTGCCAGCAGTGACGGACAGGGGTTCACAGATACGCAGTATTTT.

The V and J genes are TRBV30 and TRBJ1-5; TRBD1 matches 7 bases. CDR1 and CDR2 (germline): GTSNPN, SVGIG (reference sequence). The CDR3 sequence is 15 residues long. V was pared by 3 bases and J by 4 bases, with 9 bases of the junction left unmatched. The CDR3, as DNA: TGTGCCTGGAGCCTAGGGGGCAGGTTAAATCAGCCCCAGCATTTT. It yields the protein CAWSLGGRLNQPQHF.